A single sample is the source of the 21 T cell receptor beta chains below, sequenced in a study of shared clonotypes between healthy human individuals. Only CD45RO-negative cells positively selected for CCR7 counted as naive CD8 cells, so terminally differentiated effector memory CD45RA+ cells were excluded. Sequencing used immunoSEQ multiplex PCR; TCRdb keeps in-frame clones, though not all of them. This table holds about 820,000 clones, 85% to 95% found once. Sequenced material: naive CD8+ T cells sorted from blood. These receptors were collected from a man under 40 in good health.

This clone was seen only once. The chain links TRBV9 to TRBJ2-5, with TRBD2 identical over 9 bases. J gave up 3 bases and V 0 bases, and 9 bases lay outside the gene matches. The CDR3 covers 17 residues. Germline loops: CDR1 SGDLS, CDR2 YYNGEE. In DNA form, the CDR3 reads TGTGCCAGCAGCGTAGATTGGCGGGAGGGTCAAAAAGAGACCCAGTACTTC. Amino acids: CASSVDWREGQKETQYF.

The rearrangement uses TRBV27 and TRBJ2-7; 13 bases fit TRBD2. This CDR3 region has 15 residues. Germline CDR1 is MNHEY and CDR2 is SMNVEV (reference sequence). J lost 6 bases, V lost 5 bases, and 7 bases had no gene match. CDR3 sequence (DNA): TGTGCCAGCAGTACCGGACTAGCGGGGGCCTCCGAGCAGTACTTC. Amino acids: CASSTGLAGASEQYF.

V gene TRBV14 combines with J gene TRBJ2-1; 7 bases map to TRBD1. Germline V CDR1 and CDR2: SGHDN, FVKESK. The ends lost 3 bases at V and 7 bases at J; junction bases unmatched: 12. The CDR3 consists of 16 residues. The CDR3 reads CASSHPWRDRENEQFF. DNA of the CDR3: TGTGCCAGCAGCCACCCTTGGAGAGACAGGGAGAATGAGCAGTTCTTC.

This clone showed up just once. The chain uses TRBV27 and TRBJ2-7, with 8 bases matching TRBD1. Germline CDR1 MNHEY, CDR2 SMNVEV (reference sequence). This CDR3 is built from 17 residues. The junction had 16 bases not matched to a gene; V was cut back by 7 bases and J by 2 bases. CDR3 in amino acids: CASTPTRSRQGPYEQYF. CDR3 DNA sequence: TGTGCCAGCACCCCCACGCGGTCTCGACAGGGGCCCTACGAGCAGTACTTC.

J is TRBJ2-7 and V is TRBV27; D not resolved. The CDR3 contains 14 residues. Germline V lookup: CDR1 MNHEY, CDR2 SMNVEV (reference sequence). Trimming took 5 bases from V and 3 from J, leaving 14 bases between them. The CDR3 DNA reads TGTGCCAGCAGTAGTACCCCTACTTTCTACGAGCAGTACTTC. Residues: CASSSTPTFYEQYF.

The chain uses TRBV15 and TRBJ2-7; TRBD1 matches 7 bases. V lost 5 bases to trimming and J lost 4 bases; unmatched junction nucleotides: 5. Germline CDR1 LNHNV, CDR2 YYDKDF (reference sequence). The CDR3 runs 13 residues. The CDR3 region is CATSADRSYEQYF. The CDR3 DNA reads TGTGCCACCAGCGCGGACAGGTCATACGAGCAGTACTTC.

This chain links TRBV6-6 with TRBJ2-5, with D maybe TRBD1 (6 bases). Trimming removed 3 bases at V and 4 bases at J, with 15 bases between. The CDR3 totals 15 residues. Germline CDR1 reads MNHNY; CDR2 reads SVGAGI (reference sequence). The CDR3 sequence is CASSYYKGHLETQYF. DNA for the CDR3: TGTGCCAGCAGTTATTATAAGGGACATTTAGAGACCCAGTACTTC.

CDR3 nucleotide sequence: TGTGCCAGCAGTTTAACCCCGGGGGACAGTCACGACTGGGGAGATACGCAGTATTTT. Encoded protein: CASSLTPGDSHDWGDTQYF. The chain has TRBV28 and TRBJ2-3; D is possibly TRBD1 (7 bases). V shed 2 bases and J shed 5 bases, with 26 bases lying between them. Germline CDR1 is MDHEN and CDR2 is SYDVKM. CDR3 size: 19 residues.

The CDR3 region has the DNA TGTGCCAGCAGCGGACCCAAAAACATTCAGTACTTC. Translating it yields CASSGPKNIQYF. The rearrangement links TRBV9 to TRBJ2-4; D not certain. This CDR3 is 12 amino acids long. CDR1 and CDR2 (germline): SGDLS, YYNGEE. V was cut by 3 bases and J by 2 bases, with 3 bases left in between.

J is TRBJ2-5 and V is TRBV5-1; D not certain. Looked up from germline, CDR1 is SGHRS and CDR2 is YFSETQ. The CDR3 sequence is 13 residues long. Trimming removed 3 bases at V and 5 bases at J, with 11 bases between. The CDR3 DNA reads as TGCGCCAGCAGCTCCACTAAGGCGGAGACCCAGTACTTC. It yields the protein CASSSTKAETQYF.

The V gene is TRBV9, the J gene TRBJ2-1; TRBD2 aligns across 8 bases. The CDR3 consists of 15 residues. The ends lost 0 bases at V and 6 bases at J; junction bases unmatched: 5. CDR1 and CDR2 (germline): SGDLS, YYNGEE. The CDR3 bases are TGTGCCAGCAGCGTAGTGAGCGGGAGCGGCAATGAGCAGTTCTTC. This encodes CASSVVSGSGNEQFF.

This clone was observed once. Other DNA sequences in the sample encode the same CDR3. This chain uses TRBV28 with TRBJ2-7; D is perhaps TRBD2 (6 bases). V was trimmed by 5 bases and J by 0 bases, leaving 8 bases between them. CDR1 is MDHEN and CDR2 is SYDVKM in the germline V gene. The CDR3 contains 13 residues. The CDR3, as DNA: TGTGCCAGCAGTCTCGGGAGCTCCTACGAGCAGTACTTC. Amino acids: CASSLGSSYEQYF.

This sequence joins TRBV7-8 and TRBJ2-7, with no clear D. Trimming shortened V by 1 base and J by 2 bases, and 24 bases separated the two germline ends. Germline V CDR1 and CDR2: SGHVS, FQNEAQ. The CDR3 is 19 residues long. This CDR3 reads CASSLVGSWNSRNPYEQYF. In DNA form, the CDR3 reads TGTGCCAGCAGCTTAGTAGGCTCTTGGAACAGCCGAAACCCCTACGAGCAGTACTTC.

The chain joins TRBV5-1 to TRBJ2-1; TRBD2 agrees at 7 bases. Germline-derived CDR1 and CDR2 are SGHRS and YFSETQ. The CDR3 covers 17 residues. After removal of 2 bases from V and 1 base from J, the junction contained 9 bases not matched to a gene. DNA of the CDR3: TGCGCCAGCAGCTTAAGCCCGGCTAGCGGATCCTACAATGAGCAGTTCTTC. It is translated as CASSLSPASGSYNEQFF.

Written as DNA, the CDR3 is TGCAGTGCTAGAGTATTTGAAGCTTTCTTT. Protein: CSARVFEAFF. The gene calls are TRBV20-1 and TRBJ1-1; D is unresolved. This CDR3 spans 10 amino acids. Looked up from germline, CDR1 is DFQATT and CDR2 is SNEGSKA (reference sequence). V was trimmed by 1 base and J by 7 bases, leaving 4 bases between them.

The chain links TRBV7-9 to TRBJ2-3; D remains unclear. The germline V gene encodes CDR1 SEHNR and CDR2 FQNEAQ (reference sequence). Trimming removed 1 base at V and 8 bases at J, with 7 bases between. The CDR3 consists of 12 residues. CDR3 in amino acids: CASSLGLATQYF. In DNA form, the CDR3 reads TGTGCCAGCAGCTTAGGGTTAGCTACGCAGTATTTT.

This sequence joins TRBV7-2 and TRBJ2-7, with 7 bases matching TRBD1. The CDR3 spans 14 residues. V shed 6 bases, J shed 3 bases, and the junction held 8 bases outside the gene matches. Germline V gene data show CDR1 as SGHTA and CDR2 as FQGNSA. CDR3 sequence (DNA): TGTGCCAGCAGACACGGACAGGCCGGCTACGAGCAGTACTTC. Its translation is CASRHGQAGYEQYF.

The chain carries TRBV11-2 and TRBJ1-1; TRBD1 is a possible D gene (5 bases). Germline-derived CDR1 and CDR2 are SGHAT and FQNNGV. Trimming removed 1 base at V and 10 bases at J, with 13 bases between. This CDR3 contains 13 residues. The CDR3 region has the DNA TGTGCCAGCAGCTTAGGGCAGGGCTCGGGAGCTTTCTTT. Translating gives CASSLGQGSGAFF.

This clone was detected once. The chain is built from TRBV4-1 and TRBJ2-3; weak D call: TRBD1 (5 bases). Germline values: CDR1 MGHRA, CDR2 YSYEKL. V lost 1 base, J lost 2 bases, and 16 bases lay in between. The CDR3 length is 17 residues. This chain's CDR3 is CASSQVGHKGVTDTQYF. DNA for the CDR3: TGCGCCAGCAGCCAAGTCGGACATAAAGGGGTCACAGATACGCAGTATTTT.

This sequence joins TRBV19 and TRBJ2-7; D might be TRBD1 or TRBD2, each matching 5 bases. CDR1 is LNHDA and CDR2 is SQIVND in the germline V gene (reference sequence). The CDR3 is 14 residues long. Between the trimmed V and J ends, which lost 7 bases and 0 bases, there was a span of 13 bases. CDR3 loop: CASTGTATSYEQYF. In DNA, the CDR3 is TGTGCCAGTACGGGGACGGCCACCTCCTACGAGCAGTACTTC.

This chain links TRBV7-9 with TRBJ2-1; D possibly matches TRBD1 or TRBD2 (6 bases each). The CDR3 runs to 12 residues. V was clipped by 11 bases and J by 7 bases, with 15 bases between them. Germline CDR1 and CDR2: SEHNR and FQNEAQ (reference sequence). CDR3 nucleotide sequence: TGTGCCGCAAGTAGGGGGAGGAATGAGCAGTTCTTC. Translation: CAASRGRNEQFF.